A selection of T cell receptor beta chains follows, all from one sample in a study of blood T cells in healthy people across ages. TCRdb recomputed calls from the 5' RACE reads with MiXCR, one row per CDR3 protein. The sample has under 700,000 distinct CDR3 sequences, approximately 25% seen once; the top ten hold around 10%. The data were also submitted as part of a second study, on T cells of mothers and their children.

Sequencing was carried out using blood. All receptors come from a boy between 10 and 17 years old in good health. The CDR3 runs from the conserved cysteine through the conserved F or W. Each record gives: V gene, D gene, clone size, J gene, CDR3 DNA, CDR3 protein. The D gene is left open where the match is weak. The size field is filled for only some rows; it gives once, few, many or a size class.

>TRBV25-1|.|few|TRBJ2-6
TGTGCCAGCAGTGTGGCTTTGACTGGGGCCAACGTCCTGACTTTC
CASSVALTGANVLTF
>TRBV20-1|TRBD1|few|TRBJ2-2
TGCAGTGCTAGGGGACAGGGTGAAACCGGGGAGCTGTTTTTT
CSARGQGETGELFF
>TRBV25-1|.|.|TRBJ2-7
TGTGCCAGCAGTGAACCCGGTGCGACAGCCGAGCAGTACTTC
CASSEPGATAEQYF
>TRBV27|.|many|TRBJ2-7
TGTGCCAGCAGCCGGATCGGGAGTTCGGAAAACGAGCAGTACTTC
CASSRIGSSENEQYF
>TRBV7-3|.|.|TRBJ2-3
TGTGCCAGCAGCCCGTACCTGACTAGCACAGATACGCAGTATTTT
CASSPYLTSTDTQYF
>TRBV19|TRBD1|.|TRBJ2-3
TGTGCCAGTAGTGCAAGACAGGGGGGGGATACGCAGTATTTT
CASSARQGGDTQYF
>TRBV29-1|.|few|TRBJ2-7
TGCAGCGTAGGTGTCACCTACGAGCAGTACTTC
CSVGVTYEQYF
>TRBV7-9|.|few|TRBJ1-2
TGTGCCAGCAGCTTAGGGTGGGATGGCTACACCTTC
CASSLGWDGYTF
>TRBV11-2|.|.|TRBJ2-2
TGTGCCAGCAGCCGCGGACAAAAGCCCGGGGAGCTGTTTTTT
CASSRGQKPGELFF
>TRBV6-6|.|few|TRBJ2-1
TGTGCCAGTATAACAGGGTACAATGAGCAGTTCTTC
CASITGYNEQFF
>TRBV29-1|TRBD1|.|TRBJ2-1
TGCAGCGCTGCCGGGACAGGGTATGAGCAGTTCTTC
CSAAGTGYEQFF
>TRBV7-2|TRBD2|.|TRBJ2-5
TGTGCCAGCAGCTCGGGGGGGATAGAGACCCAGTACTTC
CASSSGGIETQYF
>TRBV7-9|TRBD1|.|TRBJ1-1
TGTGCCAGCCGAGGGACAGGGTTAACTGAGGCTTTCTTT
CASRGTGLTEAFF
>TRBV5-5|.|.|TRBJ1-5
TGTGCCAGCAGCCTGGCGATCAATCAGCCCCAGCATTTT
CASSLAINQPQHF
>TRBV4-1|.|.|TRBJ2-7
TGCGCCAGCAGCCAAGGACAGCGGGCCTCCTACGAGCAGTACTTC
CASSQGQRASYEQYF
>TRBV2|TRBD1|.|TRBJ2-1
TGTGCCAGCAGTACCGGGACAGCTTCCTACAATGAGCAGTTCTTC
CASSTGTASYNEQFF
>TRBV20-1|.|few|TRBJ1-1
TGCAGTGCTAGGCGCCCCCTCGGGGCTTTCTTT
CSARRPLGAFF
>TRBV4-3|.|few|TRBJ2-2
TGCGCCAGCAGCCAAGCTGTGACCGGGGAGCTGTTTTTT
CASSQAVTGELFF
>TRBV28|TRBD2|.|TRBJ2-3
TGTGCCAGCAGTTTCGGACTAGCGGGGGGGCGCGGCCCGACAGATACGCAGTATTTT
CASSFGLAGGRGPTDTQYF
>TRBV7-2|.|.|TRBJ2-7
TGTGCCAGCGGGGGTCTTGGGCCTTACGAGCAGTACTTC
CASGGLGPYEQYF
>TRBV3-1|.|.|TRBJ2-7
TGTGCCAGCAGCCAGCCTCCCCGGGTCTACGAGCAGTACTTC
CASSQPPRVYEQYF
>TRBV28|.|few|TRBJ1-4
TGTGCCAGCGGATCTTTCCTGAAGGAAAAACTGTTTTTT
CASGSFLKEKLFF
>TRBV20-1|TRBD1|few|TRBJ1-2
TGCAGTGTCCCGACAGGGGGTTATATTAACTATGGCTACACCTTC
CSVPTGGYINYGYTF
>TRBV7-9|TRBD2|many|TRBJ2-5
TGTGCCAGCAGCACGCGGAGCGGGGGACAAGAGACCCAGTACTTC
CASSTRSGGQETQYF
>TRBV20-1|.|few|TRBJ2-7
TGCAGTGCTAGACCCGAGAGCTCCTACGAGCAGTACTTC
CSARPESSYEQYF
>TRBV7-2|.|few|TRBJ2-3
TGTGCCAGCAGCGGGATGGGGGGAGGCACAGATACGCAGTATTTT
CASSGMGGGTDTQYF
>TRBV7-9|.|.|TRBJ2-4
TGTGCCAGCAGCCCAAGGACAAACGTTCAGTACTTC
CASSPRTNVQYF
>TRBV24-1|TRBD2|few|TRBJ2-1
TGTGCCACCGGGGGCGGGGGGGATTACAATGAGCAGTTCTTC
CATGGGGDYNEQFF
>TRBV6-1|.|few|TRBJ1-5
TGTGCCAGCAGTGAAGGGAGTCGAGGGAATCAGGGCAATCAGCCCCAGCATTTT
CASSEGSRGNQGNQPQHF
>TRBV4-3|.|few|TRBJ1-1
TGCGCCAGCAGCCCCGGGACGGGGGGAAGTACTGAAGCTTTCTTT
CASSPGTGGSTEAFF
>TRBV5-1|TRBD2|.|TRBJ2-1
TGCGCCAGCAGACCAGCTCTAGCGGTCTCCTACAATGAGCAGTTCTTC
CASRPALAVSYNEQFF
>TRBV29-1|.|.|TRBJ1-5
TGCAGCGTTGGACAGGATAGCAATCAGCCCCAGCATTTT
CSVGQDSNQPQHF
>TRBV9|TRBD1|.|TRBJ2-1
TGTGCCAGCAGCGTAGCGGGACAGGAATACAATGAGCAGTTCTTC
CASSVAGQEYNEQFF
>TRBV6-2/TRBV6-3|.|.|TRBJ2-3
TGTGCCAGCAGTTACTCTAATGGAGGGGATATCGCGTATTTT
CASSYSNGGDIAYF
>TRBV20-1|TRBD2|few|TRBJ2-7
TGCAGTGCCCCCGGACTAGCGGGAGACGAGCAGTACTTC
CSAPGLAGDEQYF
>TRBV20-1|TRBD2|few|TRBJ2-1
TGCAGTGCTGGGTTACCGGGACTAGCGGGAGGGGGCGGGGACAATGAGCAGTTCTTC
CSAGLPGLAGGGGDNEQFF
>TRBV20-1|.|few|TRBJ2-5
TGCAGTGCTACGGACCAGCCCACAGAGACCCAGTACTTC
CSATDQPTETQYF
>TRBV7-9|TRBD1|.|TRBJ2-7
TGTGCCAGCAGCTTGGGACAGCTCCTCTACGAGCAGTACTTC
CASSLGQLLYEQYF
>TRBV6-5|TRBD1|.|TRBJ1-3
TGTGCCAGCAGTTACGCAGGGGGCCTTTCTGGAAACACCATATATTTT
CASSYAGGLSGNTIYF
>TRBV4-3|.|.|TRBJ1-2
TGCGCCAGCAGCCAAGGAAGGGGCCGATATGGCTACACCTTC
CASSQGRGRYGYTF
>TRBV5-6|.|.|TRBJ2-7
TGTGCCAGCAGCAAGCAGGGCTCCCCCTCCTACGAGCAGTACTTC
CASSKQGSPSYEQYF
>TRBV4-2|TRBD1|.|TRBJ1-6
TGTGCCAGCAGCCAAGATTTAGGACAGGGGAGGCGCCTCCACTTT
CASSQDLGQGRRLHF
>TRBV10-3|TRBD1|.|TRBJ2-7
TGTGCCATCAGGGCGGGACAGGTCTACGAGCAGTACTTC
CAIRAGQVYEQYF
>TRBV5-1|TRBD1|few|TRBJ1-5
TGCGCCAGCAGCTTGGATGGGACAGGCGATCAGCCCCAGCATTTT
CASSLDGTGDQPQHF
>TRBV30|TRBD2|.|TRBJ2-5
TGTGCCTGGAAGATATTAGCGGGGCCCCAAGAGACCCAGTACTTC
CAWKILAGPQETQYF
>TRBV12-3/TRBV12-4|TRBD2|few|TRBJ2-7
TGTGCCAGCAGTTCCAAACCCCTCGCGGGGGGCCGGGTCGAGCAGTACTTC
CASSSKPLAGGRVEQYF
>TRBV6-2/TRBV6-3|.|.|TRBJ2-1
TGTGCCAGCAGCAACAGTCTTCACAATGAGCAGTTCTTC
CASSNSLHNEQFF
>TRBV29-1|.|many|TRBJ2-7
TGCAGCGTTGTAGATCTGGGGGCCGAGCAGTACTTC
CSVVDLGAEQYF
>TRBV7-8|.|.|TRBJ1-5
TGTGCCAGCAGCTTACCCAATATGGGACAGCCCCAGCATTTT
CASSLPNMGQPQHF
>TRBV4-2|TRBD2|few|TRBJ2-5
TGTGCCAGCAGCCAAGATAAGCTAGCGGGAGCCCCAGAGACCCAGTACTTC
CASSQDKLAGAPETQYF
>TRBV4-3|.|few|TRBJ2-2
TGCGCCAGCAGCCAAGACAACGCCGGGGAGCTGTTTTTT
CASSQDNAGELFF
>TRBV6-5|.|few|TRBJ2-1
TGTGCCAGCAGTTACTCGATGCGCAATGAGCAGTTCTTC
CASSYSMRNEQFF
>TRBV2|.|.|TRBJ1-2
TGTGCCAGCATAGGAGGCCCGGGACCACTAATCCTCTTC
CASIGGPGPLILF
>TRBV4-3|.|few|TRBJ2-4
TGCGCCAGCAGCCGAGATCAACAGGGGGGGTACATTCAGTACTTC
CASSRDQQGGYIQYF
>TRBV7-9|.|once|TRBJ2-1
TGTGCCAGCAGACTTCTTTCAGCGGAAGAGAACAATGAGCAGTTCTTC
CASRLLSAEENNEQFF
>TRBV29-1|.|.|TRBJ1-1
TGCAGCGTTGTAGGGTTTGGCACTGAAGCTTTCTTT
CSVVGFGTEAFF
>TRBV5-6|.|.|TRBJ2-7
TGTGCCAGCGGCTTGGATAAGGGGCGCTACGAGCAGTACTTC
CASGLDKGRYEQYF
>TRBV5-1|.|few|TRBJ2-6
TGCGCCACAAAGGGGGACGGGGCCAACGTCCTGACTTTC
CATKGDGANVLTF
>TRBV7-9|.|many|TRBJ2-5
TGTGCCAGCAGCCCCCTCGGGACTCCTCAAGAGACCCAGTACTTC
CASSPLGTPQETQYF
>TRBV28|.|few|TRBJ2-2
TGTGCCAGCAGAGCGACCCTAAGGTCCGGGGAGCTGTTTTTT
CASRATLRSGELFF